Each of the 16 T cell receptor beta chains below was sequenced from the same sample in a study of blood T cell repertoires in COVID-19. Using immunoSEQ multiplex PCR, the repertoire was profiled, and TCRdb retains in-frame clones only, with some absent. The table includes around 400,000 clones, roughly four fifths detected once. What was sequenced was PBMCs or T cells enriched from blood (not recorded which). The source of these receptors is a woman in her fifties or sixties who had recovered from COVID-19.

The chain uses TRBV19 and TRBJ1-3; D remains ambiguous. The CDR3 runs 15 residues. Trimming shortened V by 5 bases and J by 4 bases, and 15 bases separated the two germline ends. The germline gives CDR1 LNHDA, CDR2 SQIVND (reference sequence). Written as DNA, the CDR3 is TGTGCCAGTAGTCCCGGGGATGCGGCAGGAAACACCATATATTTT. Protein product: CASSPGDAAGNTIYF. Combining the CDR3 with reference TRBV19 and TRBJ1-3 gives the whole variable domain DGGITQSPKYLFRKEGQNVTLSCEQNLNHDAMYWYRQDPGQGLRLIYYSQIVNDFQKGDIAEGYSVSREKKESFPLTVTSAQKNPTAFYLCASSPGDAAGNTIYFGEGSWLTVV.

The chain is built from TRBV5-1 and TRBJ2-7; a possible D gene is TRBD1 (5 bases). The germline gives CDR1 SGHRS, CDR2 YFSETQ. CDR3 length equals 14 residues. The V and J ends lost 5 bases and 0 bases respectively, with 12 bases between them. CDR3: CASRSTGFSYEQYF. The DNA of the CDR3 is TGCGCCAGCAGATCTACAGGTTTCTCCTACGAGCAGTACTTC.

J is TRBJ2-7 and V is TRBV15, with TRBD1 identical over 9 bases. The CDR3 spans 15 residues. Germline V gives CDR1 LNHNV, CDR2 YYDKDF (reference sequence). J was trimmed by 6 bases and V by 5 bases; bases with no gene match: 11. As DNA, the CDR3 is TGTGCCACCAGCGGGGGGGGGACAGGGAACGTCGAGCAGTACTTC. Amino acids: CATSGGGTGNVEQYF.

As DNA, the CDR3 is TGTGCCAGCTGGGACAGAAGAAAGGAGACTGAAGCTTTCTTT. It specifies CASWDRRKETEAFF. The rearrangement joins TRBV19 to TRBJ1-1; TRBD1 matches 7 bases. Germline trimming cut 9 bases from V and 5 bases from J; bases unmatched to any gene: 12. The CDR3 spans 14 residues. The germline gives CDR1 LNHDA, CDR2 SQIVND (reference sequence).

This chain connects TRBV18 to TRBJ1-2, with TRBD1 matching 7 bases. Germline CDR1 is KGHSH and CDR2 is LQKENI. Unmatched junction bases numbered 5, after V lost 1 base and J lost 3 bases. This CDR3 contains 15 residues. CDR3 DNA: TGTGCCAGCTCACCACAGGGGGCTATAGACTATGGCTACACCTTC. It translates to CASSPQGAIDYGYTF.

V usage is TRBV7-2 and J usage is TRBJ1-5; possibly TRBD1 for D (5 bases). The CDR3 is made up of 14 amino acids. The V end lost 5 bases, the J end lost 1 base, and 9 bases lay between the germline ends. CDR1 is SGHTA, CDR2 FQGNSA, per germline. CDR3 sequence: CASSPDRSNQPQHF. CDR3 DNA sequence: TGTGCCAGCAGCCCAGACAGAAGCAATCAGCCCCAGCATTTT.

On this clone: The sample has other DNA sequences that encode this CDR3 too. V usage is TRBV7-8 and J usage is TRBJ1-2, with D possibly matching TRBD1 (6 bases). The CDR3 totals 14 residues. The V and J ends lost 0 bases and 5 bases respectively, with 10 bases between them. The germline gives CDR1 SGHVS, CDR2 FQNEAQ. The CDR3: CASSLAGRGYGYTF. CDR3 DNA sequence: TGTGCCAGCAGCTTAGCAGGCAGGGGATATGGCTACACCTTC.

The chain employs TRBV5-4 and TRBJ2-5, with 7 bases matching TRBD2. The germline V gene encodes CDR1 SGHNT and CDR2 YYREEE (reference sequence). V lost 4 bases and J lost 3; bases outside the gene matches: 12. This CDR3 comprises 16 residues. The CDR3: CASSLVALAGEETQYF. DNA of the CDR3: TGTGCCAGCAGCCTGGTCGCTCTTGCGGGGGAAGAGACCCAGTACTTC.

J is TRBJ2-6 and V is TRBV5-6; D remains unclear. Germline CDR1 SGHDT, CDR2 YYEEEE. The length of the CDR3 is 17 residues. V was pared by 2 bases and J by 0 bases, with 12 bases between. CDR3 region: CASSFRFEPSGANVLTF. The CDR3 DNA is TGTGCCAGCAGCTTCCGATTTGAGCCCTCTGGGGCCAACGTCCTGACTTTC.

The rearrangement links TRBV7-3 to TRBJ2-1; 11 bases agree with TRBD2. Germline V gives CDR1 SGHTA, CDR2 FQGTGA. V lost 5 bases and J lost 4; bases outside the gene matches: 4. The length of the CDR3 is 15 residues. CDR3 region: CASSQGLAAYNEQFF. The CDR3 nucleotides are TGTGCCAGCAGCCAGGGACTAGCGGCTTACAATGAGCAGTTCTTC.

The chain links TRBV5-1 to TRBJ2-5; D not certain. Germline CDR1 SGHRS, CDR2 YFSETQ. This CDR3 is 15 amino acids long. With 8 bases removed from V and 0 bases from J, the gap between germline ends came to 17 bases. For the CDR3, the DNA is TGCGCCAGTGCGATATTCGACTCCGACCAAGAGACCCAGTACTTC. Translated: CASAIFDSDQETQYF.

The V call is TRBV16, the J call TRBJ1-2; D not certain. The CDR3 has 14 residues. Germline-derived CDR1 and CDR2 are KGHSY and FQNENV. Trimming took off 3 bases at V and 8 bases at J, with 16 bases between the two ends. The CDR3: CASSQATYRRGYTF. In nucleotides, the CDR3 is TGTGCCAGCAGCCAGGCGACATACCGGAGGGGCTACACCTTC.

The V and J genes are TRBV6-2 or TRBV6-3 and TRBJ2-1; the match to TRBD2 covers 14 bases. J lost 8 bases, V lost 5 bases, and 8 bases had no gene match. The CDR3 is made up of 16 amino acids. CDR1 MNHEY and CDR2 SVGEGT come from the germline V gene. The CDR3 DNA sequence: TGTGCCAGCAGTCACTGGACTAGCGGGAGGAGGGATGAGCAGTTCTTC. Protein product: CASSHWTSGRRDEQFF.

V and J are TRBV12-5 and TRBJ2-2; 9 nucleotides agree with TRBD1. Germline V gives CDR1 LGHNT, CDR2 FRNRAP. The CDR3 is 17 amino acids. Losses at the gene ends were 4 bases for V and 6 bases for J; bases not matched to a gene: 12. CDR3 sequence reads: CASGWTGTGFGPGELFF. The DNA for the CDR3 is TGTGCTAGTGGTTGGACCGGGACAGGGTTCGGCCCCGGGGAGCTGTTTTTT.

The chain is built from TRBV18 and TRBJ1-1; D possibly corresponds to TRBD1 (6 bases). V lost 2 bases, J lost 4 bases, and 20 bases lay in between. Germline assignment: CDR1 KGHSH and CDR2 LQKENI. The CDR3 covers 17 residues. For the CDR3, the DNA is TGTGCCAGCTCACCATTATCGAACAGGGCTGGGGGCACTGAAGCTTTCTTT. This sequence encodes CASSPLSNRAGGTEAFF.

This clone has just a few counts. J is TRBJ1-1 and V is TRBV6-5; 7 positions match TRBD1. The CDR3 is 14 residues long. Per germline, CDR1 MNHEY and CDR2 SVGAGI. V was clipped by 6 bases and J by 0 bases; unmatched bases: 4. CDR3 DNA: TGTGCCAGCAGAATGGGACAGATGAACACTGAAGCTTTCTTT. It translates to CASRMGQMNTEAFF.